What follows are 6 T cell receptor beta chains derived from one specimen sequenced in a study of blood T cell repertoires in COVID-19 (dated by TCRdb to 2019 to 2021). Library preparation was by the immunoSEQ multiplex PCR assay. TCRdb provides this immuneACCESS table in a form limited to in-frame rearrangements. Some clones are lacking; in checked studies, under half of them reflect an unresolved V gene, and why the rest are absent is not known. This sample comprises 65,000 to 70,000 clones, approximately 88% of them detected only once. The ten largest clones represent approximately 20% of the sample. Sequenced input: peripheral blood. These receptors were obtained from an elderly woman with acute or convalescent COVID-19.

The chain combines TRBV10-3 with TRBJ1-4; 10 bases line up with TRBD1. After removal of 7 bases from V and 6 bases from J, the junction contained 5 bases not matched to a gene. The germline V gene has CDR1 ENHRY and CDR2 SYGVKD. This CDR3 spans 14 amino acids. CDR3 protein: CAIKRGTGDEKLFF. The CDR3 DNA reads as TGTGCCATCAAGCGCGGGACAGGGGATGAAAAACTGTTTTTT.

The chain recombines TRBV5-1 with TRBJ1-4; maybe TRBD1 (6 bases). This CDR3 is 16 amino acids long. Trimming removed 4 bases at V and 4 bases at J, with 17 bases between. CDR1 and CDR2 (germline): SGHRS, YFSETQ. The CDR3 sequence is CASSLVGGANNEKLFF. Written as DNA, the CDR3 is TGCGCCAGCAGCCTGGTAGGGGGGGCAAATAATGAAAAACTGTTTTTT.

The chain joins TRBV30 to TRBJ2-1; no clear D gene. The CDR3 is 14 residues long. Per germline, CDR1 GTSNPN and CDR2 SVGIG (reference sequence). V was pared by 8 bases and J by 7 bases, with 21 bases between. The CDR3 DNA sequence: TGTGCCCTCTCCCCCAGTAGAGGTAAAAATGAGCAGTTCTTC. Amino acids: CALSPSRGKNEQFF. Based on the CDR3 plus reference TRBV30 and TRBJ2-1, the full variable domain is SQTIHQWPATLVQPVGSPLSLECTVEGTSNPNLYWYRQAAGRGLQLLFYSVGIGQISSEVPQNLSASRPQDRQFILSSKKLLLSDSGFYLCALSPSRGKNEQFFGPGTRLTVL.

The chain has TRBV5-6 and TRBJ1-5, with D hard to call. The V gene's germline CDR1 is SGHDT and CDR2 YYEEEE. CDR3 length equals 15 residues. Between the trimmed V and J ends, which lost 0 bases and 0 bases, there was a span of 7 bases. The CDR3 DNA follows: TGTGCCAGCAGCTTGGGGCTGAATAGCAATCAGCCCCAGCATTTT. Amino acid sequence: CASSLGLNSNQPQHF. Full variable domain (missing parts from reference TRBV5-6 and TRBJ1-5): DAGVTQSPTHLIKTRGQQVTLRCSPKSGHDTVSWYQQALGQGPQFIFQYYEEEERQRGNFPDRFSGHQFPNYSSELNVNALLLGDSALYLCASSLGLNSNQPQHFGDGTRLSIL.

The chain uses TRBV15 and TRBJ1-5; D not resolved. Trimming cost V 0 bases and J 4 bases, with 10 bases left between them. Germline-derived CDR1 and CDR2 are LNHNV and YYDKDF (reference sequence). CDR3 length equals 15 residues. The CDR3 reads CATSREGGVNQPQHF. For the CDR3, the DNA is TGTGCCACCAGCAGAGAAGGAGGTGTGAATCAGCCCCAGCATTTT.

This clone came up a few times. The CDR3 loop reads CASSGTAGYEQYF. The CDR3 DNA reads TGTGCCAGTAGCGGGACAGCGGGCTACGAGCAGTACTTC. The chain links TRBV19 to TRBJ2-7; the D gene is possibly TRBD1 (7 bases). Trimming shortened V by 6 bases and J by 3 bases, and 12 bases separated the two germline ends. There are 13 residues in the CDR3. The germline gives CDR1 LNHDA, CDR2 SQIVND (reference sequence).